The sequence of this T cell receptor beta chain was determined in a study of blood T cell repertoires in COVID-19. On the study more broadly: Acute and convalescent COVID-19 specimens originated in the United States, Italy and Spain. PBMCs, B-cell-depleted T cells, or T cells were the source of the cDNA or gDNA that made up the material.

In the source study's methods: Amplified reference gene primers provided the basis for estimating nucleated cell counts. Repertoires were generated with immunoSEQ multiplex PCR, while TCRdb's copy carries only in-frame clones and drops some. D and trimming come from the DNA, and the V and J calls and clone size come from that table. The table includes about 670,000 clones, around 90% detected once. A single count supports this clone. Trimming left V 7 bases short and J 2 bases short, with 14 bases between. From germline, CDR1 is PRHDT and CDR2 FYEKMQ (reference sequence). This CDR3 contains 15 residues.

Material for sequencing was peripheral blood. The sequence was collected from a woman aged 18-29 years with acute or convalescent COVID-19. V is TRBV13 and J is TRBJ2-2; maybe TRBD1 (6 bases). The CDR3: CASIRGGTNTGELFF. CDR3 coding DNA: TGTGCCAGCATCCGAGGGGGAACTAACACCGGGGAGCTGTTTTTT. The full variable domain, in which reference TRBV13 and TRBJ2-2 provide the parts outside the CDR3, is AAGVIQSPRHLIKEKRETATLKCYPIPRHDTVYWYQQGPGQDPQFLISFYEKMQSDKGSIPDRFSAQQFSDYHSELNMSSLELGDSALYFCASIRGGTNTGELFFGEGSRLTVL.